Listed below are T cell receptor beta chains from one sample, sequenced in a study of T cells in Graves' hyperthyroidism and ophthalmopathy. TCRdb re-called the multiplex PCR reads with MiXCR, one entry per CDR3 protein. This table has more than 500,000 distinct CDR3 sequences, about 15% appearing once. Sequencing used blood. These receptors all stem from a woman aged 30 to 39 with Graves' ophthalmopathy. Each CDR3 is given with its conserved first and last residue. The D gene is left open where the match is weak. Size is stated for part of the rows, as once, few or many counts, or as a class when the clone is expanded.

many,TRBV29-1,.,TRBJ2-1,CSVQGRDSSYNEQFF,TGCAGCGTGCAGGGGAGAGATAGTTCCTACAATGAGCAGTTCTTC
.,TRBV7-3,.,TRBJ1-5,CASSFRRDIEPQPQHF,TGTGCCAGCAGCTTCCGAAGGGACATTGAGCCTCAGCCCCAGCATTTT
.,TRBV20-1,TRBD2,TRBJ2-3,CSAPQLAGALTDTQYF,TGCAGTGCTCCTCAATTAGCGGGCGCCCTCACAGATACGCAGTATTTT
few,TRBV4-3,TRBD2,TRBJ2-1,CASSQAWTSGGRREQFF,TGCGCCAGCAGCCAAGCCTGGACTAGCGGAGGGAGACGGGAGCAGTTCTTC
few,TRBV4-3,.,TRBJ2-3,CASSDVATDTQYF,TGCGCCTCTTCTGATGTGGCCACAGATACGCAGTATTTT
many,TRBV11-2,.,TRBJ2-3,CASSLRGANTDTQYF,TGTGCCAGCAGCCTCAGGGGGGCGAACACAGATACGCAGTATTTT
few,TRBV4-3,TRBD2,TRBJ2-2,CASSQDSAVLAGVAGELFF,TGCGCCAGCAGCCAAGATTCTGCCGTACTAGCGGGAGTGGCCGGGGAGCTGTTTTTT
.,TRBV5-1,.,TRBJ2-5,CASSFRYQETQYF,TGCGCCAGCAGCTTCCGATATCAAGAGACCCAGTACTTC
many,TRBV24-1,TRBD1,TRBJ1-2,CATSDWTGGGYTF,TGTGCCACCAGTGATTGGACAGGGGGTGGCTACACCTTC
many,TRBV7-9,.,TRBJ1-4,CASSEGDWENEKLFF,TGTGCCAGCTCTGAAGGTGACTGGGAAAATGAAAAACTGTTTTTT
.,TRBV7-2,.,TRBJ1-5,CTSSLTGGSNQPQHF,TGTACCAGCAGCCTTACGGGGGGAAGCAATCAGCCCCAGCATTTT
many,TRBV20-1,TRBD2,TRBJ2-1,CTGTSPFNEQFF,TGCACCGGGACTAGTCCGTTCAATGAGCAGTTCTTC
many,TRBV5-1,.,TRBJ2-1,CASSSDPKGEQFF,TGCGCCAGCAGCTCGGACCCCAAGGGCGAGCAGTTCTTC
many,TRBV28,.,TRBJ2-3,CASSYLAVSTDTQYF,TGTGCCAGCAGTTACTTAGCGGTTAGCACAGATACGCAGTATTTT
.,TRBV5-5,.,TRBJ1-5,CASSLPWQYSNQPQHF,TGTGCCAGCAGCTTGCCTTGGCAGTATAGCAATCAGCCCCAGCATTTT
few,TRBV11-1,.,TRBJ1-2,CASRGESFWDNYGYTF,TGTGCCAGCAGGGGGGAGTCTTTTTGGGATAACTATGGCTACACCTTC
many,TRBV20-1,.,TRBJ2-7,CSAKPTPADEQYF,TGCAGTGCTAAACCGACCCCGGCCGACGAGCAGTACTTC
.,TRBV4-1,.,TRBJ1-5,CASSQIDNQPQHF,TGCGCCAGCAGCCAGATTGACAATCAGCCCCAGCATTTT
.,TRBV30,.,TRBJ1-1,CAWSVGSGTEAFF,TGTGCCTGGAGTGTAGGTTCGGGGACTGAAGCTTTCTTT
few,TRBV27,TRBD1,TRBJ2-7,CASRQGTGGYEQYF,TGTGCCAGCAGGCAAGGGACAGGGGGCTACGAGCAGTACTTC
.,TRBV3-1,TRBD1,TRBJ1-1,CASSPTGQGTAEAFF,TGTGCCAGCAGCCCGACCGGACAGGGGACGGCTGAAGCTTTCTTT
.,TRBV7-2,.,TRBJ1-5,CASSSRANRAGQPQHF,TGTGCCAGCAGCTCCAGAGCAAACAGGGCTGGCCAGCCCCAGCATTTT
many,TRBV6-2/TRBV6-3,TRBD1,TRBJ1-1,CASNLQGSSTEAFF,TGTGCCAGCAACTTACAGGGGAGTAGCACTGAAGCTTTCTTT
.,TRBV28,.,TRBJ2-3,CATRRSLGSDTQYF,TGTGCCACCCGGAGGAGCCTCGGGTCAGATACGCAGTATTTT
few,TRBV4-2,TRBD2,TRBJ2-1,CASSQDPSGGANEQFF,TGTGCCAGCAGCCAAGATCCTAGCGGAGGGGCGAATGAGCAGTTCTTC
.,TRBV20-1,.,TRBJ1-5,CSARAPGGKQDSNQPQHF,TGCAGTGCTAGAGCCCCCGGGGGGAAACAAGATAGCAATCAGCCCCAGCATTTT
few,TRBV6-2/TRBV6-3,.,TRBJ1-2,CASSRDNYGYTF,TGTGCCAGCAGTCGAGACAACTATGGCTACACCTTC
few,TRBV29-1,.,TRBJ2-1,CSVALARGYNEQFF,TGCAGCGTTGCTCTAGCGCGAGGGTACAATGAGCAGTTCTTC
few,TRBV5-1,.,TRBJ2-3,CASSLEVLTDTQYF,TGCGCCAGCAGCTTGGAGGTGCTCACAGATACGCAGTATTTT
many,TRBV11-2,TRBD1,TRBJ2-7,CASRLGRGLGEQYF,TGTGCCAGCAGACTGGGAAGGGGGCTCGGCGAGCAGTACTTC
many,TRBV10-3,.,TRBJ1-3,CAILTHTSSLHITIYF,TGTGCCATTCTCACCCACACGAGTTCTCTGCATATCACCATATATTTT
many,TRBV20-1,.,TRBJ2-5,CSALRDRVETQYF,TGCAGTGCGCTCCGGGACCGGGTGGAGACCCAGTACTTC
many,TRBV3-1,TRBD2,TRBJ2-3,CASSQGTSGRYTQYF,TGTGCCAGCAGCCAAGGGACTAGCGGGAGATATACGCAGTATTTT
many,TRBV7-9,.,TRBJ2-3,CASSPEREMADTQYF,TGTGCCAGCAGCCCGGAACGGGAGATGGCAGATACGCAGTATTTT
.,TRBV6-1,.,TRBJ2-6,CASSESLSGANVLTF,TGTGCCAGCAGTGAAAGCCTCTCTGGGGCCAACGTCCTGACTTTC
.,TRBV5-1,TRBD1,TRBJ2-7,CASSPQSGTEEYEQYF,TGCGCCAGCAGCCCTCAATCCGGGACAGAAGAATACGAGCAGTACTTC
.,TRBV15,TRBD2,TRBJ2-3,CATSRDLAGLDTQYF,TGTGCCACCAGCAGAGACCTAGCGGGACTAGATACGCAGTATTTT
.,TRBV7-2,TRBD2,TRBJ2-5,CASSLWGSGSQFQYF,TGTGCCAGCAGCTTATGGGGTAGCGGGAGTCAATTTCAGTACTTC
few,TRBV20-1,.,TRBJ2-7,CSARDLGNEQYF,TGCAGTGCTAGAGATTTGGGAAACGAGCAGTACTTC
.,TRBV20-1,.,TRBJ2-1,CSATTGTSVDNEQFF,TGCAGTGCTACAACCGGGACTTCGGTGGACAATGAGCAGTTCTTC
many,TRBV2,.,TRBJ2-3,CASSDELWETDTQYF,TGTGCCAGCAGTGATGAGTTATGGGAAACAGATACGCAGTATTTT
many,TRBV29-1,TRBD2,TRBJ2-7,CSAGLADYEQYF,TGCAGCGCCGGACTAGCGGACTACGAGCAGTACTTC
.,TRBV18,TRBD1,TRBJ2-4,CASSPRDSLRAKNIQYF,TGTGCCAGCTCACCTAGGGACAGCCTGAGGGCCAAAAACATTCAGTACTTC
many,TRBV9,TRBD2,TRBJ2-1,CASSVTGLADYNEQFF,TGTGCCAGCAGCGTAACGGGACTAGCGGACTACAATGAGCAGTTCTTC
many,TRBV10-3,TRBD1,TRBJ1-1,CAIRRTGRMNTEAFF,TGTGCCATCAGAAGGACAGGCCGCATGAACACTGAAGCTTTCTTT
.,TRBV7-8,.,TRBJ2-7,CASSHLREKEYEQYF,TGTGCCAGCAGCCACCTCCGAGAGAAAGAATACGAGCAGTACTTC
few,TRBV19,TRBD1,TRBJ2-2,CASTRQGPGELFF,TGTGCCAGTACCCGACAGGGCCCCGGGGAGCTGTTTTTT
many,TRBV18,.,TRBJ1-1,CASSPPLRTVEAFF,TGTGCCAGCTCACCACCGTTAAGGACAGTTGAAGCTTTCTTT